A selection of T cell receptor beta chains follows, all from one sample in a study of blood T cell repertoires in COVID-19. Profiled with immunoSEQ multiplex PCR; TCRdb holds only in-frame clones, not every one. The sample includes 120,000 to 150,000 clones, 80% to 90% of them seen just once. Sequencing was done on a sample of peripheral blood. The receptors were gathered from a woman aged 45-59 years with acute or convalescent COVID-19. Each CDR3 is given with its conserved first and last residue. The D gene is left open where the match is weak. Size is omitted from some rows. Given values are once, few, many or a class for expanded clones.

size,V,D,J,CDR3,DNA
once,TRBV28,-,TRBJ2-4,CASTSYEKSKNIQYF,TGTGCCAGCACCTCTTACGAGAAGTCCAAAAACATTCAGTACTTC
-,TRBV19,-,TRBJ1-1,CASSMSRGTEAFF,TGTGCCAGTAGTATGTCAAGGGGCACTGAAGCTTTCTTT
-,TRBV11-2,-,TRBJ1-1,CASSLGGGQRAFF,TGTGCCAGCAGCTTAGGGGGGGGGCAGAGAGCTTTCTTT
-,TRBV18,TRBD2,TRBJ2-1,CASSPSFGLAGQSSYNEQFF,TGTGCCAGCTCACCATCCTTTGGACTAGCGGGGCAGAGCTCCTACAATGAGCAGTTCTTC
-,TRBV19,TRBD2,TRBJ2-7,CASSIGIGGAREQYF,TGTGCCAGTAGTATAGGCATCGGGGGGGCCCGGGAGCAGTACTTC
-,TRBV6-6,TRBD1,TRBJ2-7,CASRQGTGYNEQYF,TGTGCCAGCAGACAGGGGACGGGGTACAACGAGCAGTACTTC
-,TRBV19,TRBD1,TRBJ1-6,CASSKPDRGHNSPLHF,TGTGCCAGTAGTAAACCCGACAGGGGCCATAATTCACCCCTCCACTTT
-,TRBV2,-,TRBJ1-1,CASSPRTETEAFF,TGTGCCAGCAGCCCACGGACAGAAACAGAAGCTTTCTTT
-,TRBV6-5,-,TRBJ2-3,CASSRVLLGDTQYF,TGTGCCAGCAGTCGGGTCCTACTAGGCGATACGCAGTATTTT
few,TRBV6-4,-,TRBJ1-6,CASSAGQYNSPLHF,TGTGCCAGCAGTGCCGGACAGTATAATTCACCCCTCCACTTT
once,TRBV30,TRBD1,TRBJ1-1,CAWSADRGHEAFF,TGTGCCTGGAGCGCGGACAGGGGGCATGAAGCTTTCTTT
-,TRBV21-1,-,TRBJ2-1,CASNREVDNEQFF,TGTGCCAGCAACCGGGAGGTGGACAATGAGCAGTTCTTC
-,TRBV5-1,TRBD1,TRBJ2-3,CASERQGSETDTQYF,TGCGCCAGCGAACGACAGGGTTCAGAAACAGATACGCAGTATTTT
-,TRBV10-3,-,TRBJ1-2,CAISELNYGYTF,TGTGCCATCAGTGAGCTTAACTATGGCTACACCTTC
-,TRBV5-6,-,TRBJ1-2,CASSLTQRGTDGYTF,TGTGCCAGCAGCTTGACCCAGAGGGGGACCGATGGCTACACCTTC
-,TRBV30,-,TRBJ1-2,CAWREAPKGYTF,TGTGCCTGGAGAGAGGCGCCGAAGGGCTACACCTTC
once,TRBV29-1,-,TRBJ1-2,CSAPMASRSYTF,TGCAGCGCCCCCATGGCCTCTCGCAGCTACACCTTC
once,TRBV5-1,TRBD2,TRBJ2-7,CASSLGVAGGNYEQYF,TGCGCCAGCAGCTTGGGAGTAGCGGGAGGGAATTACGAGCAGTACTTC
few,TRBV7-2,-,TRBJ2-2,CASSFSGPTGELFF,TGTGCCAGCAGCTTTAGCGGTCCTACCGGGGAGCTGTTTTTT
-,TRBV5-8,-,TRBJ2-3,CASSLEGGSTDTQYF,TGTGCCAGCAGCTTGGAGGGCGGGAGCACAGATACGCAGTATTTT
once,TRBV5-1,-,TRBJ1-2,CASSSIAENRYTF,TGCGCCAGCAGCTCGATAGCCGAAAATCGCTACACCTTC
-,TRBV10-1,TRBD2,TRBJ2-1,CASSDPSTSGWGNEQFF,TGCGCCAGCAGTGACCCCTCAACTAGCGGGTGGGGGAATGAGCAGTTCTTC
-,TRBV7-3,-,TRBJ2-1,CASSLTRVRSNEQFF,TGTGCCAGCAGCTTAACTCGGGTTCGGAGCAATGAGCAGTTCTTC
-,TRBV18,TRBD1,TRBJ2-1,CASSSGGSSYNEQFF,TGTGCCAGTTCATCAGGGGGTAGCTCCTACAATGAGCAGTTCTTC
-,TRBV21-1,-,TRBJ2-7,CASSKEANRAGRNEQYF,TGTGCCAGCAGCAAAGAGGCGAACAGGGCCGGGAGGAACGAGCAGTACTTC
once,TRBV19,-,TRBJ1-1,CASSIGGYDTEAFF,TGTGCCAGTAGTATTGGCGGGTACGACACTGAAGCTTTCTTT
-,TRBV7-9,-,TRBJ2-7,CASSSLRRIYEQYF,TGTGCCAGCAGCTCTCTGCGGCGGATCTACGAGCAGTACTTC
-,TRBV10-3,-,TRBJ2-3,CAISEFSGERSTDTQYF,TGTGCCATCAGTGAGTTCTCGGGAGAGCGGAGCACAGATACGCAGTATTTT
-,TRBV5-1,TRBD2,TRBJ2-1,CASSLRLAGGRGEQFF,TGCGCCAGCAGCTTGCGGCTAGCGGGGGGCAGAGGTGAGCAGTTCTTC
-,TRBV7-2,TRBD2,TRBJ2-3,CASSLAGGDTQYF,TGTGCCAGCAGCTTAGCGGGGGGGGATACGCAGTATTTT
once,TRBV27,-,TRBJ1-2,CASTLRPDSYGYTF,TGTGCCAGTACACTTCGACCGGACAGTTATGGCTACACCTTC
-,TRBV25-1,-,TRBJ2-1,CASSESPGRWFF,TGTGCCAGCAGTGAATCTCCAGGCCGGTGGTTCTTC
-,TRBV11-2,TRBD1,TRBJ1-1,CASSLGQLAANTEAFF,TGTGCCAGCAGCTTGGGACAGCTCGCGGCAAACACTGAAGCTTTCTTT
-,TRBV10-3,-,TRBJ1-2,CAISEQGRDGYTF,TGTGCCATCAGTGAACAGGGACGGGATGGCTACACCTTC
-,TRBV10-2,-,TRBJ1-2,CASATTGGDGYTF,TGCGCCAGCGCAACTACCGGAGGCGATGGCTACACCTTC
-,TRBV7-8,-,TRBJ1-1,CASSSGQTNTEAFF,TGTGCCAGCAGCTCAGGACAGACGAACACTGAAGCTTTCTTT
-,TRBV4-1,TRBD1,TRBJ1-1,CASSQDWSGGFQQNTEAFF,TGCGCCAGCAGCCAAGATTGGTCAGGGGGGTTTCAACAGAACACTGAAGCTTTCTTT
-,TRBV10-3,TRBD1,TRBJ1-2,CAISTGTDYGYTF,TGTGCCATCAGCACGGGGACAGACTATGGCTACACCTTC
-,TRBV11-2,TRBD1,TRBJ2-7,CASTLTGAHYEQYF,TGTGCCAGCACCTTGACAGGGGCACACTACGAGCAGTACTTC
-,TRBV10-3,-,TRBJ2-5,CAISEEAPQETQYF,TGTGCCATCAGTGAGGAGGCCCCCCAAGAGACCCAGTACTTC
-,TRBV5-6,TRBD1,TRBJ1-4,CASSDRGPREKLFF,TGTGCCAGCAGCGACAGGGGGCCACGGGAAAAACTGTTTTTT
once,TRBV25-1,TRBD2,TRBJ2-3,CASRAGGGHGTDTQYF,TGTGCCAGCAGGGCGGGGGGGGGCCATGGCACAGATACGCAGTATTTT
-,TRBV10-3,TRBD2,TRBJ2-1,CATGTSGNNEQFF,TGTGCCACCGGGACTAGCGGGAACAATGAGCAGTTCTTC
-,TRBV7-9,-,TRBJ2-1,CASSLAVGFGGGYYNEQFF,TGTGCCAGCAGCTTAGCAGTAGGGTTTGGCGGGGGCTACTACAATGAGCAGTTCTTC
-,TRBV7-2,TRBD2,TRBJ2-7,CASSLSSGGDYEQYF,TGTGCCAGCAGCTTGTCTAGCGGGGGCGACTACGAGCAGTACTTC
-,TRBV18,TRBD1,TRBJ2-7,CASSLGQGYEQYF,TGTGCCAGCTCACTGGGACAGGGTTACGAGCAGTACTTC
-,TRBV12-5,TRBD2,TRBJ2-3,CASGFPKGKGGAGTDTQYF,TGTGCTAGTGGTTTTCCAAAGGGGAAGGGAGGGGCCGGGACAGATACGCAGTATTTT
-,TRBV11-3,-,TRBJ2-5,CASSSWEAKTQYF,TGTGCCAGCAGCTCCTGGGAGGCCAAGACCCAGTACTTC
once,TRBV7-9,-,TRBJ1-3,CASSLMGNTIYF,TGTGCCAGCAGCTTAATGGGCAACACCATATATTTT
-,TRBV30,-,TRBJ1-3,CAWSTGLYRAGNTIYF,TGTGCCTGGAGTACGGGTCTTTACAGGGCCGGAAACACCATATATTTT